The clone carrying this T cell receptor beta chain has a single count. The antigen remains undetermined. This CDR3 spans 14 amino acids. Germline V gene lookup returns CDR1 SGHNT and CDR2 YENEEA. Trimming stripped 5 bases from V and 5 bases from J, with 15 bases between. Sequencing was performed with immunoSEQ multiplex PCR; in TCRdb, only in-frame clones are kept and a portion is missing. In the table there are approximately 89,000 clones, roughly 90% of which are singletons. The data stem from a study of graft-versus-host responses after intestinal transplantation. Study-wide context: The whole recipient group had anti-thymocyte globulin induction followed by tacrolimus and steroids for three to four years. Study-level results: Recipient marrow harbored GvH clones, some of which surfaced first in ileum or blood.

This TCR was recovered from a human patient who received an intestinal transplant, so some T cells may come from the graft donor. Here the sequenced sample was PBMCs, taken about 450 days after intestinal transplant. The chain has TRBV11-3 and TRBJ2-5; D gene uncertain. The CDR3 bases are TGTGCCAGCAGCCGGTCCGGGCCGAGGGAGACCCAGTACTTC. This translates into CASSRSGPRETQYF.